This T cell receptor beta chain was sequenced for a study of shared clonotypes between healthy human individuals. Study-level information: The plates for each donor numbered three CD4 naive, three CD4 memory, two CD8 naive and one CD8 memory.

This table comes from immunoSEQ multiplex PCR, and its TCRdb copy is limited to in-frame clones, with some not included. The sample has approximately 2.5 million clones; 90% to 95% are singletons. General observations from the study: Clonotypes shared by all four donors outscored non-shared clonotypes in generation probability.

Note on this clone: The antigen remains undetermined.

V was clipped by 2 bases and J by 4 bases, with 9 bases between them. There are 13 residues in the CDR3. Germline CDR1 LGHNA, CDR2 YSLEER. The sequencing sample was made of naive CD4+ T cells from PBMCs. The subset denotes: CD45RA+ positively selected. The TCR was taken from a man aged 18 to 29 in good health. Some clones in this sample may be carry-over from other donors' samples. The rearrangement links TRBV4-3 to TRBJ2-7; unclear D gene. The CDR3 sequence: CASSQPALYEQYF. The CDR3 bases are TGCGCCAGCAGCCAACCAGCCTTGTACGAGCAGTACTTC.